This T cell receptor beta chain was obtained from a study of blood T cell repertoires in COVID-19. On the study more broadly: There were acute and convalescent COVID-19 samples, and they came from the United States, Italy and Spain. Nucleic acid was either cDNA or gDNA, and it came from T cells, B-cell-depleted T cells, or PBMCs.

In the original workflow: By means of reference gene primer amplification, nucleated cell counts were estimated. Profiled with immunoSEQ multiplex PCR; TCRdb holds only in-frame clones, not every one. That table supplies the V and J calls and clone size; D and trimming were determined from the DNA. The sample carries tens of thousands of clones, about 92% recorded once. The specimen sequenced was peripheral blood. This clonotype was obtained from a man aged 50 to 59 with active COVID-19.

CDR3 amino acids: CASSYSKKGAETQYF. The CDR3 DNA is TGTGCCAGCAGTTACTCGAAGAAAGGAGCGGAGACCCAGTACTTC. This chain links TRBV6-5 with TRBJ2-5; D gene uncertain. Germline V gene data show CDR1 as MNHEY and CDR2 as SVGAGI. V shed 0 bases and J shed 5 bases, with 13 bases lying between them. This CDR3 has 15 amino acids.